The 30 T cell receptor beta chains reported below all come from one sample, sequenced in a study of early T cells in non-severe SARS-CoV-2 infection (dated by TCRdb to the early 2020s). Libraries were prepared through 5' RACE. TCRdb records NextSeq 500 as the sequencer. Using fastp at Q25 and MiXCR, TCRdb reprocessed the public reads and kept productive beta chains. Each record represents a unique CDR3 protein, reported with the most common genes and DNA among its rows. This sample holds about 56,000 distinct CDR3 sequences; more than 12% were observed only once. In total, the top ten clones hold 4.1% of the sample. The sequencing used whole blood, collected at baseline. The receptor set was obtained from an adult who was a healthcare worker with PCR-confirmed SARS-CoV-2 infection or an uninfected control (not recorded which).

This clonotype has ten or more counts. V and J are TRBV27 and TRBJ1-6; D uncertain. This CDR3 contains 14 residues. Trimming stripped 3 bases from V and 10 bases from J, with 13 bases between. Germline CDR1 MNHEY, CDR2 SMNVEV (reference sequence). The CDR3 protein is CASSFAVSGSPLHF. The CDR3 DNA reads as TGTGCCAGCAGTTTCGCCGTATCGGGCTCACCCCTCCACTTT.

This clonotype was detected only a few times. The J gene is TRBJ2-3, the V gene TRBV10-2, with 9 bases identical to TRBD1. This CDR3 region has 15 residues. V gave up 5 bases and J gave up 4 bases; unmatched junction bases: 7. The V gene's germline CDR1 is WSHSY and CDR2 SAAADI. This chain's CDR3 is CASSLTGGEADTQYF. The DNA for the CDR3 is TGCGCCAGCAGTCTGACAGGGGGAGAGGCAGATACGCAGTATTTT.

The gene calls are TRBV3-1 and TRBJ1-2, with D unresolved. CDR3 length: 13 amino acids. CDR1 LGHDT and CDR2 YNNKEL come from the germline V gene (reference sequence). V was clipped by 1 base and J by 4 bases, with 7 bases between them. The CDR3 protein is CASSQGFSYGYTF. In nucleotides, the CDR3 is TGTGCCAGCAGCCAAGGATTCAGCTATGGCTACACCTTC.

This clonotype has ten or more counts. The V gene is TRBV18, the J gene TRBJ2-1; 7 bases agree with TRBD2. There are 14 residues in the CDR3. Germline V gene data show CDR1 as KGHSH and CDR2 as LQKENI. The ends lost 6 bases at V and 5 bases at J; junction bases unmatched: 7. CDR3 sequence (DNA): TGTGCCAGCTCCGAGGACGGGAGGCACAATGAGCAGTTCTTC. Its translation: CASSEDGRHNEQFF. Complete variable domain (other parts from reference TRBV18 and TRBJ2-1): NAGVMQNPRHLVRRRGQEARLRCSPMKGHSHVYWYRQLPEEGLKFMVYLQKENIIDESGMPKERFSAEFPKEGPSILRIQQVVRGDSAAYFCASSEDGRHNEQFFGPGTRLTVL.

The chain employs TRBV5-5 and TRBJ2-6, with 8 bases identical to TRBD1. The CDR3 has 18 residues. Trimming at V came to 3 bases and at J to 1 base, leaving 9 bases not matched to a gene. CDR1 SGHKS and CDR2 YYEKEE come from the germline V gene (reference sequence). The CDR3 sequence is CASSSRTGTPSGANVLTF. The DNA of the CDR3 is TGTGCCAGCAGCTCCCGGACAGGGACTCCATCTGGGGCCAACGTCCTGACTTTC.

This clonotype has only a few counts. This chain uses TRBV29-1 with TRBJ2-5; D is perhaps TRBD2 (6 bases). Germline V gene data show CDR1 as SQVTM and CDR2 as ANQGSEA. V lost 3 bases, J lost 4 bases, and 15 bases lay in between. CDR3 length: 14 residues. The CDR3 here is CSVDSTRRGETQYF. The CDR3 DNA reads TGCAGCGTTGATTCAACTCGGAGGGGAGAGACCCAGTACTTC.

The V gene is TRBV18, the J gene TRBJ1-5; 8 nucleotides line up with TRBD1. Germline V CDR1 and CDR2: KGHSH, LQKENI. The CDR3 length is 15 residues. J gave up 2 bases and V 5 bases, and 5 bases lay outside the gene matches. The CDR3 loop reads CASSSGQGGNQPQHF. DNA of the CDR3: TGTGCCAGCTCATCTGGACAGGGAGGCAATCAGCCCCAGCATTTT.

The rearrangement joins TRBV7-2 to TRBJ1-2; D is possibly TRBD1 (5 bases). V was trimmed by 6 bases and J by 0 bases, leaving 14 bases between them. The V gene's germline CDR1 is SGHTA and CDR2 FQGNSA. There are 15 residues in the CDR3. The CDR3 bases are TGTGCCAGCAGTCCCGACAGACCTGCTAACTATGGCTACACCTTC. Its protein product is CASSPDRPANYGYTF.

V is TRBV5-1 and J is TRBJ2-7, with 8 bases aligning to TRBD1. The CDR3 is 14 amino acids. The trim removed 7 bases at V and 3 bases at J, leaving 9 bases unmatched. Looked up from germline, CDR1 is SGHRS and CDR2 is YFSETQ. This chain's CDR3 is CASRIGTGHYEQYF. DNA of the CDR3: TGCGCCAGCCGAATCGGGACAGGTCACTACGAGCAGTACTTC.

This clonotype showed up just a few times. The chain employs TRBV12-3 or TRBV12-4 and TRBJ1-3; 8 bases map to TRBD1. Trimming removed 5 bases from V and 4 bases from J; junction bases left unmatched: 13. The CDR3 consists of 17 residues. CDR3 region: CASSTLGQGPKGNTIYF. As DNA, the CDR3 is TGTGCCAGCAGTACACTCGGACAGGGCCCGAAAGGAAACACCATATATTTT.

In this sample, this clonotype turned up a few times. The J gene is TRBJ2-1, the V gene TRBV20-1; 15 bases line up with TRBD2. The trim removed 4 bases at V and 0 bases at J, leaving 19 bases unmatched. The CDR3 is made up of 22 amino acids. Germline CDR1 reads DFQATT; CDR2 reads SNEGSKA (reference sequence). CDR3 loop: CSATSGTSGRLTGRSSYNEQFF. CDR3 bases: TGCAGTGCTACCTCCGGGACTAGCGGGAGGTTAACCGGGAGGAGCTCCTACAATGAGCAGTTCTTC.

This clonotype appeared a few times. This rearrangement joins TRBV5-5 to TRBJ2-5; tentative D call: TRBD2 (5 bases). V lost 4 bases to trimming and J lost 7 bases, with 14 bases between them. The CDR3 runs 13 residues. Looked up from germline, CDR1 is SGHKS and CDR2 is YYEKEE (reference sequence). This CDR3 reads CASSQLGLGTQYF. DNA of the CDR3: TGTGCCAGCAGCCAACTAGGGCTCGGGACCCAGTACTTC.

The CDR3 DNA sequence: TGTGCCAGCAGCCACGGGACTAGCGGGAGACTAGCCAAAAACATTCAGTACTTC. This gives the protein CASSHGTSGRLAKNIQYF. This sequence joins TRBV7-2 and TRBJ2-4; TRBD2 agrees at 14 bases. J was trimmed by 0 bases and V by 5 bases; bases with no gene match: 6. Germline V gene data show CDR1 as SGHTA and CDR2 as FQGNSA. The CDR3 is made up of 18 amino acids.

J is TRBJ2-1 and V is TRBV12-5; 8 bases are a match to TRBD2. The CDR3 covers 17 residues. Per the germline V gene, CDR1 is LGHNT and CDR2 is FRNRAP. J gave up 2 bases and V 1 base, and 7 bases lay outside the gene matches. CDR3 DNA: TGTGCTAGTGGTTTGGCACCGGCGGGGGGCACCTACAATGAGCAGTTCTTC. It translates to CASGLAPAGGTYNEQFF.

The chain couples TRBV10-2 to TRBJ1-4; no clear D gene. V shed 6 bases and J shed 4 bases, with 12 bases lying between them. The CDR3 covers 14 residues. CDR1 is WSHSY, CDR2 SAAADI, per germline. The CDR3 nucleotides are TGCGCCAGCAGAATGACGGACTATAATGAAAAACTGTTTTTT. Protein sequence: CASRMTDYNEKLFF.

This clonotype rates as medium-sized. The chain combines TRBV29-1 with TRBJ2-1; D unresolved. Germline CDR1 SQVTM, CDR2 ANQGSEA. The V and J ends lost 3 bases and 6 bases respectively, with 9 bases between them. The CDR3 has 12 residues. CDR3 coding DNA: TGCAGCGTTGATCTCGAGCCCAATGAGCAGTTCTTC. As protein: CSVDLEPNEQFF.

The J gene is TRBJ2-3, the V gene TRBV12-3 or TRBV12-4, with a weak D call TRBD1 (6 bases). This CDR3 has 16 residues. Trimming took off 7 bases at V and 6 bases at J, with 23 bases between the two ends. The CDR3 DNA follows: TGTGCCAGCACCAGGGGTGGGGCAGGGAAGATCGATACGCAGTATTTT. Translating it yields CASTRGGAGKIDTQYF.

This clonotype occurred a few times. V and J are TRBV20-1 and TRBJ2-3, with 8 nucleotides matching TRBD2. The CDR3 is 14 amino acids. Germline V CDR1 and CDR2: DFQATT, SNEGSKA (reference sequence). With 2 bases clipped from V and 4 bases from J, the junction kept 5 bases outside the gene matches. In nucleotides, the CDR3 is TGCAGTGCTAGATTAGCGGGATCTGCAGATACGCAGTATTTT. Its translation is CSARLAGSADTQYF.

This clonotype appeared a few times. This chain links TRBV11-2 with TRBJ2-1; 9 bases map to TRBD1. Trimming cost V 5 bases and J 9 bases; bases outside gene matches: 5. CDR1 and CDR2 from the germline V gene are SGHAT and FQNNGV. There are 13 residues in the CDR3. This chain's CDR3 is CASSLGQGSEQFF. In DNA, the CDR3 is TGTGCCAGCAGCCTGGGACAGGGCAGTGAGCAGTTCTTC.

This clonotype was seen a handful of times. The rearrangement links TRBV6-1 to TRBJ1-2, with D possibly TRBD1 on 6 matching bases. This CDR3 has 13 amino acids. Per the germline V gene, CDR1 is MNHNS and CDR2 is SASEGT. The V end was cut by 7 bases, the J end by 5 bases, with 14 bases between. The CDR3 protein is CASISQGMYGYTF. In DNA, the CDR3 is TGTGCCAGCATTTCTCAGGGGATGTATGGCTACACCTTC.

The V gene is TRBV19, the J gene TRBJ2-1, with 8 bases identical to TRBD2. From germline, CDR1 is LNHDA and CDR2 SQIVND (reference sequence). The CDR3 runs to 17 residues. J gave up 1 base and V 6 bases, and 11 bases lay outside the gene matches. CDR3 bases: TGTGCCAGTAGAATCGGGGGGGCCGCTGGATCCTACAATGAGCAGTTCTTC. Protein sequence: CASRIGGAAGSYNEQFF.

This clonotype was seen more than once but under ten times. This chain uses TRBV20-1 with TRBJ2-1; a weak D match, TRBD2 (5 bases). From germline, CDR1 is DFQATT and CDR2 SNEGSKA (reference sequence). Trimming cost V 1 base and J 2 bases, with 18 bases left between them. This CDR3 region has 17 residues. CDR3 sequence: CSARVHLAQNTYNEQFF. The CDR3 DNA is TGCAGTGCTAGAGTACACCTAGCCCAGAATACCTACAATGAGCAGTTCTTC.

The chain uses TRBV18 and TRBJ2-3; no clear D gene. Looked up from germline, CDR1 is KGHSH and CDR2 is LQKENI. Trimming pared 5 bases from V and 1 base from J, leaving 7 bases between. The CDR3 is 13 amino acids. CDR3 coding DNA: TGTGCCAGCTCAAAAGCAGGCACAGATACGCAGTATTTT. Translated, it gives CASSKAGTDTQYF.

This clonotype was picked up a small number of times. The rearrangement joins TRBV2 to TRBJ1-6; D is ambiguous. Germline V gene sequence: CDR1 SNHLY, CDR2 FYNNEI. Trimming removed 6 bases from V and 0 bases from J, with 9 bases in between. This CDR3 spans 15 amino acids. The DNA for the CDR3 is TGTGCCAGCAGCGAGTCAAGCTCCTATAATTCACCCCTCCACTTT. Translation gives CASSESSSYNSPLHF.

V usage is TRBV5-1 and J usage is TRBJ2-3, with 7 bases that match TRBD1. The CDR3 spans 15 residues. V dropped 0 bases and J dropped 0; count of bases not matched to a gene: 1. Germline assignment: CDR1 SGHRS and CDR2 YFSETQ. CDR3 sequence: CASSLEQGSTDTQYF. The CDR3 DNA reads TGCGCCAGCAGCTTGGAACAGGGGAGCACAGATACGCAGTATTTT.

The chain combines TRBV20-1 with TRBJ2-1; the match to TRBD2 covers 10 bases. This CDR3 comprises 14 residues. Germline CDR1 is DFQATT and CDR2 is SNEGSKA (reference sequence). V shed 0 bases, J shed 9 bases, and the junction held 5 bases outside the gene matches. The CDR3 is CSARDILAGSEQFF. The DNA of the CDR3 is TGCAGTGCTAGAGATATACTAGCGGGAAGTGAGCAGTTCTTC.

The CDR3 sequence is CASSEGHSTYEQYF. The CDR3 coding sequence is TGTGCCAGCAGCGAGGGACACTCAACCTACGAGCAGTACTTC. This rearrangement joins TRBV7-9 to TRBJ2-7; TRBD1 might be the D (6 bases). V gave up 5 bases and J gave up 2 bases, with 13 bases separating them. CDR3 length equals 14 residues. The germline V gene has CDR1 SEHNR and CDR2 FQNEAQ (reference sequence).

CDR3 loop: CSVNLFGSPINEQFF. In nucleotides, the CDR3 is TGCAGCGTTAATCTATTTGGGTCTCCTATCAATGAGCAGTTCTTC. The rearrangement links TRBV29-1 to TRBJ2-1, with no clear D. The CDR3 runs 15 residues. Deletions cut 5 bases from V and 6 bases from J, with 20 bases between. The V gene's germline CDR1 is SQVTM and CDR2 ANQGSEA.

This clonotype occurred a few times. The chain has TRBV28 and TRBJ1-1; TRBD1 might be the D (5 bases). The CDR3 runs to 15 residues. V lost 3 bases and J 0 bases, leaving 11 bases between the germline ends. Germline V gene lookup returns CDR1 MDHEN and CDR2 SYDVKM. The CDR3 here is CASSFTQGLNTEAFF. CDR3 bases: TGTGCCAGCAGTTTCACGCAGGGTTTGAACACTGAAGCTTTCTTT.

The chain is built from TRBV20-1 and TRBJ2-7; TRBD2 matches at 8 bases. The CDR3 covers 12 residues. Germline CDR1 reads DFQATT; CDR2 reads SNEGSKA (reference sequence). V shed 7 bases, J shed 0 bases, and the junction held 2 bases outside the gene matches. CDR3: CSGSGASYEQYF. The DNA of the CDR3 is TGCAGTGGTAGCGGGGCCTCCTACGAGCAGTACTTC.